The 23 T cell receptor beta chains presented below share a single source sample, sequenced in a study of metastatic and nonmetastatic thyroid tumors. TCRdb re-called the PCR reads with MiXCR. There are 25,000 to 35,000 clones in the sample; roughly 25% occur only once, and over 9% lies in the top ten. Patients had received no treatment of any kind before thyroid surgery. Material: blood. These TCRs come from a female donor with papillary thyroid cancer or a benign thyroid nodule (not recorded which). Some clones in this sample may be carry-over from other donors' samples.

The chain has TRBV4-1 and TRBJ1-2; 7 bases agree with TRBD1. V trimming: 5 bases; J trimming: 4 bases; junction bases outside the gene matches: 7. CDR1 is MGHRA, CDR2 YSYEKL, per germline. The CDR3 has 14 residues. CDR3 DNA: TGCGCCAGCAGCGTGTCCGGGACAGCCTATGGCTACACCTTC. Its translation is CASSVSGTAYGYTF.

At least ten counts were recorded for this clone. The chain employs TRBV5-1 and TRBJ2-7; 12 nucleotides agree with TRBD2. Per the germline V gene, CDR1 is SGHRS and CDR2 is YFSETQ. V was clipped by 0 bases and J by 2 bases; unmatched bases: 3. CDR3 length: 16 amino acids. CDR3 loop: CASSLGTSGRTYEQYF. CDR3 in DNA: TGCGCCAGCAGCTTGGGAACTAGCGGGAGGACCTACGAGCAGTACTTC.

On this clone: This sample includes further DNA sequences coding for the same CDR3. V and J are TRBV27 and TRBJ2-3; 7 nucleotides match TRBD2. CDR1 is MNHEY, CDR2 SMNVEV, per germline (reference sequence). The trim removed 4 bases at V and 1 base at J, leaving 11 bases unmatched. This CDR3 is 17 amino acids long. The DNA for the CDR3 is TGTGCCAGCAGTTCACCCCGAGTGGGAGGGCGCACAGATACGCAGTATTTT. It is translated as CASSSPRVGGRTDTQYF.

The rearrangement links TRBV20-1 to TRBJ1-1; D gene ambiguous. Germline-derived CDR1 and CDR2 are DFQATT and SNEGSKA (reference sequence). Trimming stripped 0 bases from V and 5 bases from J, with 7 bases between. The CDR3 is 12 amino acids. For the CDR3, the DNA is TGCAGTGCTAGAGAGGGTCGGACTGAAGCTTTCTTT. Translated, it gives CSAREGRTEAFF.

The V gene is TRBV20-1, the J gene TRBJ2-1; a possible D gene is TRBD2 (5 bases). This CDR3 has 17 residues. Germline CDR1 is DFQATT and CDR2 is SNEGSKA (reference sequence). V lost 0 bases and J lost 0, with 15 bases in between. Here the CDR3 reads CSARDKLVGSSYNEQFF. CDR3 DNA: TGCAGTGCTAGAGATAAACTGGTGGGGAGCTCCTACAATGAGCAGTTCTTC.

This clone was counted at least ten times. This chain connects TRBV7-3 to TRBJ2-4, with 7 bases matching TRBD2. The CDR3 consists of 13 residues. Trimming took 10 bases from V and 9 from J; bases not matched to a gene: 12. Per the germline V gene, CDR1 is SGHTA and CDR2 is FQGTGA. The CDR3 loop is CATGLGREGIQYF. In DNA form, the CDR3 reads TGTGCCACCGGGTTAGGGAGGGAAGGCATTCAGTACTTC.

The chain carries TRBV7-3 and TRBJ2-1; 8 bases are shared with TRBD2. Losses at the gene ends were 1 base for V and 7 bases for J; bases not matched to a gene: 9. The CDR3 has 16 residues. The germline CDR1 and CDR2 sequences are SGHTA and FQGTGA. CDR3 DNA sequence: TGTGCCAGCAGCTTAAGGCTAGCGGGTCTCGAAAATGAGCAGTTCTTC. Residues: CASSLRLAGLENEQFF.

J is TRBJ2-7 and V is TRBV11-3; D is undetermined. The CDR3 has 13 amino acids. The germline V gene encodes CDR1 SGHNT and CDR2 YENEEA. The V and J ends lost 5 bases and 3 bases respectively, with 11 bases between them. CDR3 DNA sequence: TGTGCCAGCAGCCATGGACCAGGCTACGAGCAGTACTTC. It encodes CASSHGPGYEQYF.

The CDR3 reads CAIHDTSYEQYF. The CDR3 region has the DNA TGTGCTATCCATGACACTTCCTACGAGCAGTACTTC. The V gene is TRBV6-1, the J gene TRBJ2-7; D ambiguous. The CDR3 totals 12 residues. Germline CDR1 reads MNHNS; CDR2 reads SASEGT.

This clone showed up many times. V usage is TRBV20-1 and J usage is TRBJ2-1, with 9 positions matching TRBD2. V shed 0 bases, J shed 8 bases, and the junction held 8 bases outside the gene matches. Germline values: CDR1 DFQATT, CDR2 SNEGSKA (reference sequence). The CDR3 contains 15 residues. CDR3 nucleotides: TGCAGTGCTAGAGATTTCGGTAGCGGGAGCGATGAGCAGTTCTTC. This encodes CSARDFGSGSDEQFF.

This clone was detected ten times or more. This sequence joins TRBV20-1 and TRBJ2-7; tentative D call: TRBD1 (6 bases). The CDR3 is 13 amino acids. Trimming stripped 6 bases from V and 1 base from J, with 13 bases between. Germline loops: CDR1 DFQATT, CDR2 SNEGSKA (reference sequence). CDR3 residues: CSAPQGASYEQYF. DNA for the CDR3: TGCAGTGCCCCACAGGGAGCGTCCTACGAGCAGTACTTC.

The chain uses TRBV30 and TRBJ1-4, with D perhaps TRBD1 (5 bases). Trimming shortened V by 2 bases and J by 7 bases, and 11 bases separated the two germline ends. The germline CDR1 and CDR2 sequences are GTSNPN and SVGIG (reference sequence). The length of the CDR3 is 13 residues. The DNA for the CDR3 is TGTGCCTGGAGTCCGCAGGGTGGTGAAAAACTGTTTTTT. Translating gives CAWSPQGGEKLFF.

V gene TRBV12-3 or TRBV12-4 combines with J gene TRBJ2-5, with D perhaps being TRBD1 or TRBD2 (6 bases each). The CDR3 is made up of 13 amino acids. Trimming pared 8 bases from V and 5 bases from J, leaving 15 bases between. CDR3 sequence: CASGHREVETQYF. The CDR3 coding sequence is TGTGCCAGCGGGCACAGGGAGGTGGAGACCCAGTACTTC.

Note on this clone: One end of the junction is discordant with germline, which a read error may explain. The chain joins TRBV15 to TRBJ2-3; TRBD2 agrees at 7 bases. CDR3 length: 16 amino acids. In germline, CDR1 is LNHNV, CDR2 YYDKDF (reference sequence). CDR3 amino acids: CATSRGSGRSTDTQYF. The DNA of the CDR3 is TGTGCCACGAGCAGAGGGTCCGGGAGGAGCACAGATACGCAGTATTTT.

This clone was seen repeatedly, ten times or more. This chain links TRBV5-5 with TRBJ1-2, with a possible D match to TRBD1 (5 bases). Germline assignment: CDR1 SGHKS and CDR2 YYEKEE (reference sequence). The CDR3 runs to 16 residues. The V gene lost 2 bases and the J gene lost 4 bases, with 18 bases spanning the gap. CDR3 DNA: TGTGCCAGCAGCTTTTCCGGGACGGATGGATCCTATGGCTACACCTTC. Protein sequence: CASSFSGTDGSYGYTF.

The table lists this clone with a few counts. Written as DNA, the CDR3 is TGTGCCAGCAGCTTTCCGACCGGGACTAGCGGGAGAGGGTCCTACAATGAGCAGTTCTTC. The encoded protein is CASSFPTGTSGRGSYNEQFF. The rearrangement uses TRBV7-2 and TRBJ2-7; 14 nucleotides line up with TRBD2. The closer fit of TRBJ2-1 to the DNA end suggests the J call may be wrong. Germline V gene data show CDR1 as SGHTA and CDR2 as FQGNSA. The CDR3 length is 20 residues.

V usage is TRBV9 and J usage is TRBJ2-3; D is tentatively TRBD1 or TRBD2 (5 bases each). CDR3 size: 14 residues. V was trimmed by 0 bases and J by 3 bases, leaving 8 bases between them. Germline lookup yields CDR1 SGDLS and CDR2 YYNGEE. CDR3 bases: TGTGCCAGCAGCGTAGATGGGGGAACAGATACGCAGTATTTT. Protein product: CASSVDGGTDTQYF. Full variable domain (missing parts from reference TRBV9 and TRBJ2-3): DSGVTQTPKHLITATGQRVTLRCSPRSGDLSVYWYQQSLDQGLQFLIQYYNGEERAKGNILERFSAQQFPDLHSELNLSSLELGDSALYFCASSVDGGTDTQYFGPGTRLTVL.

There are a few counts of this clone. V usage is TRBV12-3 or TRBV12-4 and J usage is TRBJ2-2, with D possibly TRBD2 on 5 matching bases. V was clipped by 5 bases and J by 4 bases, with 11 bases between them. This CDR3 comprises 14 residues. The CDR3 loop reads CASSSSRGTGELFF. Here the CDR3 DNA reads TGTGCCAGCAGTAGCTCCCGGGGCACCGGGGAGCTGTTTTTT.

This clone is deemed medium-sized (0.01 to 0.1%). CDR3 DNA sequence: TGTGCCAGTAGTCCCCAAGAGGCGGGTAACAATGAGCAGTTCTTC. It is translated as CASSPQEAGNNEQFF. This rearrangement joins TRBV19 to TRBJ2-1; D perhaps matches TRBD2 (5 bases). CDR3 length: 15 residues. CDR1 and CDR2 from the germline V gene are LNHDA and SQIVND (reference sequence). Between the trimmed V and J ends, which lost 5 bases and 5 bases, there was a span of 16 bases. Looking up the rest from reference TRBV19 and TRBJ2-1 gives the full variable domain: DGGITQSPKYLFRKEGQNVTLSCEQNLNHDAMYWYRQDPGQGLRLIYYSQIVNDFQKGDIAEGYSVSREKKESFPLTVTSAQKNPTAFYLCASSPQEAGNNEQFFGPGTRLTVL.

This clone has a count of ten or more. V gene TRBV9 combines with J gene TRBJ2-1; 12 positions match TRBD2. The CDR3 totals 15 residues. With V trimmed by 3 bases and J by 2 bases, 0 bases remained unmatched. Germline-derived CDR1 and CDR2 are SGDLS and YYNGEE. For the CDR3, the DNA is TGTGCCAGCAGCGGACTAGCGGGAGCCTACAATGAGCAGTTCTTC. Its protein is CASSGLAGAYNEQFF.

This clone was counted many times. The V gene is TRBV20-1, the J gene TRBJ2-3; D possibly uses TRBD1 or TRBD2 (5 bases each). CDR1 and CDR2 (germline): DFQATT, SNEGSKA (reference sequence). This CDR3 region has 13 residues. The ends were cut back, 5 bases at V and 1 base at J, with 10 bases in the middle. DNA of the CDR3: TGCAGTGCTCCCTTGGGGGGCACAGATACGCAGTATTTT. The encoded protein is CSAPLGGTDTQYF.

This clone has at least ten counts. A read error may be the cause here, since a much bigger clone is one base away. V and J are TRBV28 and TRBJ2-1; TRBD2 matches at 10 bases. The length of the CDR3 is 18 residues. In germline, CDR1 is MDHEN, CDR2 SYDVKM. CDR3 DNA sequence: TGTGCCAGCGGACGGGAAGCCGGGGTAGCGGGAGGCTACAATGAGCAGCTCTTC. Amino acid sequence: CASGREAGVAGGYNEQLF.

J is TRBJ2-1 and V is TRBV11-2, with TRBD2 identical over 15 bases. The V gene's germline CDR1 is SGHAT and CDR2 FQNNGV. The CDR3 runs to 18 residues. V dropped 5 bases and J dropped 0; count of bases not matched to a gene: 5. CDR3 nucleotides: TGTGCCAGCAGCGTAGGACTAGCGGGAGGGCGCTCCTACAATGAGCAGTTCTTC. This codes for CASSVGLAGGRSYNEQFF.